These T cell receptor beta chains were read from a single sample in a study of cytotoxic CD8 clonotypes in ibrutinib-treated CLL. The protocol was immunoSEQ multiplex PCR, while the TCRdb copy is restricted to in-frame clones and leaves out a portion. This sample yields a few hundred thousand clones, of which about 80% are seen a single time; over 5.5% belongs to the top ten. The source material was PBMCs, sampled before ibrutinib treatment. Every receptor here comes from a human donor with chronic lymphocytic leukemia. The conserved cysteine and the conserved F or W are not part of the CDR3 here. Clone size is given for some rows only: seen once, a few or many times, or a class if the clone is expanded.

>TRBJ2-7|TRBV11-2|NA
ASSETGVGEQY
>TRBJ1-2|TRBV5-1|NA
ASRPDVNYGYT
>TRBJ2-5|TRBV19|once
ASSKTGTGFETQY
>TRBJ2-3|TRBV5-1|NA
ASRIRLAGDTQY
>TRBJ1-2|TRBV25-1|NA
ASSEPRQGNYGYT
>TRBJ2-1|TRBV25-1|NA
ASSDLGSSLSGNEQF
>TRBJ1-2|TRBV2|NA
ASSPFPHT
>TRBJ1-3|TRBV27|NA
ASRSGTFSGNTIY
>TRBJ2-7|TRBV19|NA
ASSIERRANYEQY
>TRBJ2-5|TRBV29-1|NA
SVEAWGDLQETQY
>TRBJ2-3|TRBV4-3|NA
ASSQEWLAGRTDTQY
>TRBJ2-1|TRBV7-8|NA
ASSVGRNNEQF
>TRBJ2-3|TRBV30|few
AWSRGTTVWKY
>TRBJ1-2|TRBV28|NA
ASSLTGLAYGYT
>TRBJ1-1|TRBV5-1|NA
ASTQGGNTEAF
>TRBJ2-7|TRBV28|NA
ASSYTSGTRLLEQY
>TRBJ2-5|TRBV11-2|once
ASSPPGGRETQY
>TRBJ2-2|TRBV7-6|NA
ASSLTGASGQELF
>TRBJ1-2|TRBV15|NA
ATSREGGSGYT
>TRBJ2-3|TRBV9|NA
ASKAASTDTQY